These T cell receptor beta chains were read from a single sample in a study of graft-versus-host responses after intestinal transplantation. What these receptors recognize is not known. Assay: immunoSEQ multiplex PCR; the TCRdb copy retains only in-frame clones and omits some. The top ten hold around 0.16% of the sample, which has under 150,000 clones, approximately 94% seen once. The specimen was unstimulated CD4+ T cells sorted from spleen or lymph node cells, collected before intestinal transplant. All receptors derive from a human donor who received an intestinal transplant. The CDR3 runs from the conserved cysteine through the conserved F or W. Fields, in order: clone size, D gene, J gene, V gene, CDR3 DNA, CDR3 protein. D genes are given only for firm matches. Some rows mark clone size as missing; the rest say once, few, many or name a class of expanded clone.

>NA|TRBD1|TRBJ2-2|TRBV9
TGTGCCAGCAGTAGAAGAACCGGGACAGACACCGGGGAGCTGTTTTTT
CASSRRTGTDTGELFF
>NA|NA|TRBJ2-2|TRBV5-4
TGTGCCAGCAGCTTGATGGGGAACACCGGGGAGCTGTTTTTT
CASSLMGNTGELFF
>NA|NA|TRBJ1-1|TRBV29-1
TGCAGCGTTATTAAGGACACTGAAGCTTTCTTT
CSVIKDTEAFF
>NA|NA|TRBJ2-7|TRBV7-9
TGTGCCAGCAGCTTAGTTCCGGGACGGAACTACGAGCAGTACTTC
CASSLVPGRNYEQYF
>NA|TRBD1|TRBJ2-4|TRBV5-1
TGCGCCAGCAGCCCGGGGACAGCGATAGCCAAAAACATTCAGTACTTC
CASSPGTAIAKNIQYF
>few|TRBD1|TRBJ1-6|TRBV19
TGTGCCAGTAACCTGGGACAGGGGAATTCACCCCTCCACTTT
CASNLGQGNSPLHF
>NA|NA|TRBJ2-1|TRBV7-9
TGTGCCAGCGCCTCGCCCCCGAATAGGAATGAGCAGTTCTTC
CASASPPNRNEQFF
>NA|NA|TRBJ1-6|TRBV15
TGTGCCACCAGCCAAAACAGGGACTCACCCCTCCACTTT
CATSQNRDSPLHF
>NA|NA|TRBJ2-5|TRBV5-4
TGTGCCAGCAGCCTGGATTCGCGGGCCTCGGAGACCCAGTACTTC
CASSLDSRASETQYF
>once|NA|TRBJ1-1|TRBV10-3
TGTGCCATCAGTGGTAGGGACACTGAAGCTTTCTTT
CAISGRDTEAFF
>NA|TRBD1|TRBJ2-1|TRBV4-2
TGTGCCAGCAGCCAAGATAAGGGGACAGGGTATTACAATGAGCAGTTCTTC
CASSQDKGTGYYNEQFF
>NA|TRBD1|TRBJ1-2|TRBV11-3
TGTGCCAGCAGCCCCCCTCCGGGACAGGGAAACTATGGCTACACCTTC
CASSPPPGQGNYGYTF
>NA|NA|TRBJ2-6|TRBV9
TGTGCCAGCAGCGCATCCTTGAGGCCTGGGGCCAACGTCCTGACTTTC
CASSASLRPGANVLTF
>NA|TRBD2|TRBJ2-1|TRBV7-6
TGTGCCAGCAGCTTAGGAACGGGACTAGTCTATTACAATGAGCAGTTCTTC
CASSLGTGLVYYNEQFF
>NA|NA|TRBJ2-6|TRBV11-2
TGTGCCAGCAGCTTAACCCCTGGGGCCAACGTCCTGACTTTC
CASSLTPGANVLTF
>NA|NA|TRBJ1-1|TRBV6-1
TGTGCCAGCATCGTAATGAACACTGAAGCTTTCTTT
CASIVMNTEAFF
>NA|NA|TRBJ2-5|TRBV2
TGTGCCAGCAACCGCCTCTACCAAGAGACCCAGTACTTC
CASNRLYQETQYF
>NA|NA|TRBJ1-4|TRBV19
TGTGCCAGTAGCCCCCTGTGGGGGAACGATGAAAAACTGTTTTTT
CASSPLWGNDEKLFF
>NA|TRBD1|TRBJ2-7|TRBV4-1
TGCGCCAGCAGCCCCCGGGACAGAATAAACGAGCAGTACTTC
CASSPRDRINEQYF
>once|NA|TRBJ2-3|TRBV12-5
TGTGCTAGTGGTTTCGGCAGGGGTGACACAGATACGCAGTATTTT
CASGFGRGDTDTQYF
>NA|TRBD1|TRBJ1-4|TRBV5-3
TGTGCCAGAAGCTTCGGGGGACAGGGAATTGAAAAACTGTTTTTT
CARSFGGQGIEKLFF
>NA|NA|TRBJ2-7|TRBV11-2
TGTGCCAGCAGCTCCGGAGAGGGCGGCTCCTACGAGCAGTACTTC
CASSSGEGGSYEQYF
>NA|NA|TRBJ1-2|TRBV4-1
TGCGCCAGCAGCCACAGGTGGGAAGGGAACTATGGCTACACCTTC
CASSHRWEGNYGYTF
>NA|TRBD2|TRBJ2-7|TRBV2
TGTGCCAGCATGCGACTAGCGGGGCACGAGCAGTACTTC
CASMRLAGHEQYF
>NA|TRBD2|TRBJ2-5|TRBV7-9
TGTGCCAGCAGCTTAGGGGCCGGGACTAGCGGGGCAGAAGAGACCCAGTACTTC
CASSLGAGTSGAEETQYF
>NA|NA|TRBJ1-1|TRBV29-1
TGCAGCGTTGTACGTTCCGGGGGCGGGAACACTGAAGCTTTCTTT
CSVVRSGGGNTEAFF
>NA|NA|TRBJ1-1|TRBV6-1
TGTGCCAGCAGTGATAGCCTCCTCGGTTTTACCCAGGGCGGGACTGAAGCTTTCTTT
CASSDSLLGFTQGGTEAFF
>NA|TRBD1|TRBJ2-5|TRBV30
TGTGCCTGGAGTGTACGAGGGGGCACGGAGACCCAGTACTTC
CAWSVRGGTETQYF
>NA|NA|TRBJ2-1|TRBV11-3
TGTGCCAGCCAGACAACCAGCTCCTACAATGAGCAGTTCTTC
CASQTTSSYNEQFF
>NA|TRBD1|TRBJ1-2|TRBV6-5
TGTGCCAGCAGTTACGCCGCGGGACAGGGCTATGGCTACACCTTC
CASSYAAGQGYGYTF
>NA|TRBD1|TRBJ2-7|TRBV7-6
TGTGCCAGCAGCTTGGGCCAGGGGGCGTCCGAGCAGTACTTC
CASSLGQGASEQYF
>NA|NA|TRBJ1-6|TRBV11-1
TGTGCCAGCAGCAGACAAAGCTCCTATAATTCACCCCTCCACTTT
CASSRQSSYNSPLHF
>NA|TRBD1|TRBJ2-7|TRBV27
TGTGCCAGCAGTTATATGGTGGGACAGGGAATCGAGCAGTACTTC
CASSYMVGQGIEQYF
>NA|TRBD2|TRBJ2-6|TRBV7-8
TGTGCCAGCAGCTTAAGGTTGGCGGGGGGATCTGGGGCCAACGTCCTGACTTTC
CASSLRLAGGSGANVLTF
>NA|TRBD2|TRBJ2-3|TRBV6-5
TGTGCCAGCAGCTACAGCGGGGGGCCCACAGATACGCAGTATTTT
CASSYSGGPTDTQYF
>NA|NA|TRBJ2-5|TRBV5-4
TGTGCCAGCAGCCCAGACCCTAGCGCCGAGACCCAGTACTTC
CASSPDPSAETQYF
>few|NA|TRBJ2-7|TRBV10-3
TGTGCCATCGGTCAGGGAAATTACGAGCAGTACTTC
CAIGQGNYEQYF
>NA|TRBD1|TRBJ1-1|TRBV18
TGTGCCAGCTCACCACTTACAGGGGGAGGCACTGAAGCTTTCTTT
CASSPLTGGGTEAFF
>NA|NA|TRBJ2-3|TRBV7-2
TGTGCCAGCAGCTTTTCCCCTACGCAGTATTTT
CASSFSPTQYF
>once|NA|TRBJ2-2|TRBV5-1
TGCGCCAGCAGCTTGGGGGCAGGAAACACCGGGGAGCTGTTTTTT
CASSLGAGNTGELFF
>NA|NA|TRBJ1-2|TRBV29-1
TGCAGCGTTGAAGGGACACCAACCCATAGGTATGGCTACACCTTC
CSVEGTPTHRYGYTF
>NA|NA|TRBJ2-7|TRBV6-1
TGTGCCAGCGGGCGACAGAGAACCTACGAGCAGTACTTC
CASGRQRTYEQYF
>NA|TRBD1|TRBJ2-7|TRBV18
TGTGCCAGCTCACCGACAGGGGGTGTCTACGAGCAGTACTTC
CASSPTGGVYEQYF
>NA|NA|TRBJ2-5|TRBV2
TGTGCCAGCAGTGAAAGGACGAGGCTGGGGGAGACCCAGTACTTC
CASSERTRLGETQYF
>NA|NA|TRBJ1-6|TRBV7-8
TGTGCCAGCAGCTTACTCCCTCCGGGAGTAAATTCACCCCTCCACTTT
CASSLLPPGVNSPLHF
>NA|NA|TRBJ1-3|TRBV25-1
TGTGCCAGCAGACAAACAGGAGTCTCTGGAAACACCATATATTTT
CASRQTGVSGNTIYF
>NA|TRBD1|TRBJ1-2|TRBV5-1
TGCGCCAGCAGCTTGACCCCGACAGGGGATGGCTACACCTTC
CASSLTPTGDGYTF
>NA|NA|TRBJ1-2|TRBV5-1
TGCGCCAGCAGCTTGGAAGGGGACCGGAGCTATGGCTACACCTTC
CASSLEGDRSYGYTF
>NA|NA|TRBJ2-5|TRBV5-1
TGCGCCAGCAGCTCTATAGGCCAAGAGACCCAGTACTTC
CASSSIGQETQYF
>NA|NA|TRBJ2-3|TRBV2
TGTGCCAGCAGCCCGAGGCCTTCCCTCACAGATACGCAGTATTTT
CASSPRPSLTDTQYF
>NA|NA|TRBJ2-5|TRBV4-1
TGCGCCAGCAGCTCTCGACACCGGGACTCAAAAGAGACCCAGTACTTC
CASSSRHRDSKETQYF
>NA|NA|TRBJ1-5|TRBV6-1
TGTGCCAGCAGTGATGTTGGAAGGGGGTTGGATCAGCCCCAGCATTTT
CASSDVGRGLDQPQHF
>NA|NA|TRBJ1-5|TRBV19
TGTGCCAGTAGTATAGAAGTCAGGGGAAAAGGTCAGCCCCAGCATTTT
CASSIEVRGKGQPQHF
>NA|TRBD2|TRBJ2-5|TRBV10-3
TGTGCCACGACTAGCGGGGGGGAAGAGACCCAGTACTTC
CATTSGGEETQYF
>NA|TRBD1|TRBJ2-1|TRBV2
TGTGCCGTAAGGACAGGGGGAAACGATGAGCAGTTCTTC
CAVRTGGNDEQFF
>NA|TRBD1|TRBJ1-2|TRBV19
TGTGCCAGTAGTAGAACAGGGGGGGGGCTTGGCTACACCTTC
CASSRTGGGLGYTF
>NA|NA|TRBJ2-7|TRBV6-1
TGTGCCAGCAGTGGACGACTAGGACCCTACGAGCAGTACTTC
CASSGRLGPYEQYF
>NA|TRBD2|TRBJ2-3|TRBV5-1
TGCGCCAGCAGCACGAATAGCGGGGAGCTTACAGATACGCAGTATTTT
CASSTNSGELTDTQYF
>NA|NA|TRBJ2-3|TRBV4-1
TGCGCCAGCAGCCAACGTGACAGGTCTAGCACAGATACGCAGTATTTT
CASSQRDRSSTDTQYF
>NA|NA|TRBJ1-1|TRBV6-5
TGTGCCGGAGAATGGATGGAGGCAGGAGCTTTCTTT
CAGEWMEAGAFF